This T cell receptor beta chain was sequenced during a study of T cells expressing NK-cell markers. Study in general: The authors derived TCR beta repertoires from sorted CD3+CD56+NKG2C+, CD3+CD56+NKG2C- and CD3+CD56-NKG2C+ T cells. Among the eight sequenced donors, seven tested HCMV-seropositive and one tested seronegative.

Concerning this clonotype itself: Its antigen is as yet unknown.

Study results and caveats: Dominant NKG2C+ clonotypes accounted for roughly 1.0-7.0% of CD8+ T cells in about six donors.

Germline-derived CDR1 and CDR2 are SGHRS and YFSETQ. The CDR3 has 15 amino acids. UMIs accompanied the 5'RACE template switching by which TCR beta cDNA was made. Using the 5' RACE reads, TCRdb records one entry per CDR3 protein without DNA. The table lists 150,000 to 160,000 distinct CDR3 sequences. The chain uses TRBV5-1 and TRBJ1-1. The sequenced material came from blood T cells: a sorted CD56 or NKG2C T cell subset, CD4+ or CD8+ T cells, or bulk PBMC T cells (not recorded which). The receptor's source is a woman aged 50 to 60 in good health. The CDR3: CASTSLPPMNTEAFF.